These T cell receptor beta chains were read from a single sample in a study of T cells in pancreatic ductal adenocarcinoma. Here immunoSEQ multiplex PCR was the method, and the copy in TCRdb shows in-frame clones only, minus some. The repertoire holds around 9,000 clones, with over 60% as singletons. The sequenced sample consisted of pancreatic tumor tissue. These receptors originate from a human donor with pancreatic ductal adenocarcinoma. Each CDR3 is given with its conserved first and last residue.

V gene	J gene	CDR3 protein
TRBV5-1	TRBJ2-7	CASSFGSLVGEQYF
TRBV5-1	TRBJ2-5	CASRDQGVVETQYF
TRBV6-6	TRBJ1-5	CASSLRGGRPQHF
TRBV18	TRBJ1-2	CASSPEKGGNYGYTF
TRBV5-1	TRBJ2-7	CASSQVGDEQYF
TRBV10-1	TRBJ2-1	CASSDSGSRQFF
TRBV11-2	TRBJ2-2	CASTHLGAGGTGELFF
TRBV7-3	TRBJ1-1	CASSLSVNTEAFF
TRBV14	TRBJ1-3	CASSRSGNTIYF
TRBV6-1	TRBJ2-7	CASSGSGGEQYF